This is a list of T cell receptor beta chains from one sample in a study of T cell responses to AZD1222 COVID-19 vaccine. Some clones are missing from TCRdb's copy, which holds only in-frame ones; the method was immunoSEQ multiplex PCR. Of some 170,000 clones in the sample, 85% to 95% were seen once. This specimen consisted of peripheral blood, obtained on day 0 of AZD1222 vaccination. The source of these receptors is an adult in good health. The CDR3 runs from the conserved cysteine through the conserved F or W. The order of the fields is V gene, D gene, J gene, CDR3 protein. D genes are given only for firm matches.

>TRBV27|NA|TRBJ1-1
CASSSENEDTEAFF
>TRBV18|TRBD1|TRBJ1-2
CASSDDRGDYGYTF
>TRBV11-2|NA|TRBJ1-1
CASKGGARVEAFF
>TRBV5-1|NA|TRBJ1-2
CASSSEVGTYGYTF
>TRBV5-1|NA|TRBJ2-7
CASSPQDNYEQYF
>TRBV9|TRBD2|TRBJ2-4
CASSVEAGQNIQYF
>TRBV28|NA|TRBJ1-5
CASRRHLLVNQPQHF
>TRBV5-6|NA|TRBJ1-5
CASYLPWGNQPQHF
>TRBV7-8|NA|TRBJ1-2
CASSSAAVSLIGYTF
>TRBV11-2|NA|TRBJ2-6
CASSLRVSGANVLTF
>TRBV6-6|NA|TRBJ1-2
CASSRPTVGGYTF
>TRBV5-6|TRBD2|TRBJ2-1
CASSLPLAGNYNEQFF
>TRBV29-1|NA|TRBJ2-7
CSVGMEGRGNEQYF
>TRBV4-2|TRBD1|TRBJ1-2
CASSLAKGQGSYGYTF
>TRBV5-1|TRBD1|TRBJ2-5
CASSLVAGGSQETQYF
>TRBV29-1|NA|TRBJ2-1
CSVVISYNEQFF
>TRBV28|NA|TRBJ1-1
CASREGARRAFF
>TRBV7-9|TRBD1|TRBJ1-1
CASSPRTGGMNTEAFF
>TRBV19|NA|TRBJ1-4
CASSMRRATNEKLFF
>TRBV28|NA|TRBJ2-7
CASSPQRPSYEQYF
>TRBV5-6|NA|TRBJ1-5
CASSPSGNQPQHF
>TRBV28|TRBD1|TRBJ1-1
CASRIDRGRGNTEAFF
>TRBV14|NA|TRBJ1-1
CASSRVNTEAFF
>TRBV6-5|NA|TRBJ1-3
CASRSRVSGNTIYF
>TRBV6-1|NA|TRBJ2-7
CASSERDWGSYEQYF
>TRBV2|TRBD1|TRBJ1-2
CASSEVAGQGFGYTF
>TRBV6-5|TRBD1|TRBJ1-5
CASSLDRESHF
>TRBV21-1|NA|TRBJ1-5
CASSLDGSHQPQHF
>TRBV27|NA|TRBJ2-7
CASRGWSGTPTPYEQYF
>TRBV9|NA|TRBJ1-3
CASSPAGDSGNTIYF
>TRBV7-9|NA|TRBJ1-5
CASSAVSTNQPQHF
>TRBV24-1|NA|TRBJ2-1
CATSDPLGRSSYNEQFF
>TRBV27|TRBD2|TRBJ2-7
CASRGATSGSNEQYF
>TRBV2|TRBD2|TRBJ2-7
CASNSGLAGEQYF
>TRBV3-1/TRBV3-2|TRBD1|TRBJ1-6
CASSQRRTGLRDSPLHF
>TRBV7-8|TRBD1|TRBJ1-2
CASSLKGQGNYGYTF
>TRBV6-5|NA|TRBJ2-2
CASSDSGGTGELFF
>TRBV19|NA|TRBJ2-7
CASSNIAYEQYF
>TRBV19|NA|TRBJ2-2
CASSAPMRELFF
>TRBV2|NA|TRBJ1-1
CASRQFDEAFF
>TRBV5-8|TRBD1|TRBJ2-5
CASRNRGTGLSQETQYF
>TRBV10-3|NA|TRBJ1-5
CAISEGIQPQHF
>TRBV19|TRBD1|TRBJ2-7
CASSKLGTGGTYEQYF
>TRBV28|NA|TRBJ2-7
CASRTPGHLYEQYF
>TRBV18|TRBD1|TRBJ2-5
CASSPLSGTAQETQYF
>TRBV10-1|NA|TRBJ2-7
CASSDRLTYEQYF
>TRBV27|NA|TRBJ2-2
CASSSLLVDTGELFF
>TRBV29-1|TRBD1|TRBJ1-5
CSVLSGTGNQPQHF
>TRBV5-1|TRBD1|TRBJ2-1
CASSHGQGARNEQFF
>TRBV15|NA|TRBJ2-5
CATSRDRANQETQYF
>TRBV18|NA|TRBJ1-2
CASSPGQGYTF
>TRBV7-9|NA|TRBJ1-4
CASSEVPTNEKLFF
>TRBV5-1|NA|TRBJ2-2
CASSLSPAGANTGELFF
>TRBV5-4|TRBD1|TRBJ1-3
CASSRGQNSGNTIYF